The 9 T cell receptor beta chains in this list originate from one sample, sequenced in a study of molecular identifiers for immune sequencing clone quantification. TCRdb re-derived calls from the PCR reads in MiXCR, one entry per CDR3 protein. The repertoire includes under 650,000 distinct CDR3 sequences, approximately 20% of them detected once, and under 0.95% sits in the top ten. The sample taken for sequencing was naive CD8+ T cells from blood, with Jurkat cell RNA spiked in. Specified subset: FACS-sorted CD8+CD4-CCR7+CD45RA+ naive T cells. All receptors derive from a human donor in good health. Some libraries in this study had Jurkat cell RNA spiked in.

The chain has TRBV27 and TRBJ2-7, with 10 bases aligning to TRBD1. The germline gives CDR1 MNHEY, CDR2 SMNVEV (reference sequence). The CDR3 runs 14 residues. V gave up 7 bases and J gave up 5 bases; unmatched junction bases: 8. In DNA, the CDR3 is TGTGCCAGCAACTCCCGGGACAGGGGCGACGAGCAGTACTTC. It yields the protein CASNSRDRGDEQYF.

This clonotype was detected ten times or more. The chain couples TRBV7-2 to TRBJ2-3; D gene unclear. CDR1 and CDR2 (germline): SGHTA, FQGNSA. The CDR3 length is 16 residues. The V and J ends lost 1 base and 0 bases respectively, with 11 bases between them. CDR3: CASSLETTTSTDTQYF. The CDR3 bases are TGTGCCAGCAGCTTAGAGACAACGACCAGCACAGATACGCAGTATTTT.

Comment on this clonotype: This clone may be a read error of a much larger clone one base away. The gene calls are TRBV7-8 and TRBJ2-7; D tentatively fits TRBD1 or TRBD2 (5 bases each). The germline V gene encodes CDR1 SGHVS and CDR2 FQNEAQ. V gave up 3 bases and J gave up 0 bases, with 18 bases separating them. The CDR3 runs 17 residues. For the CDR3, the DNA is TGTGCCAGCAGCTTTGTAGCTCCACCCGGGGCCTCCTACGAGCAGTACTTC. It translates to CASSFVAPPGASYEQYF.

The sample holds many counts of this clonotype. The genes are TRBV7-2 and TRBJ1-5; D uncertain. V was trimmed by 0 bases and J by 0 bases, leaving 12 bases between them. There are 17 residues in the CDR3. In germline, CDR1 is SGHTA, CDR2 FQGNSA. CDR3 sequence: CASSLAKTNYSNQPQHF. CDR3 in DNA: TGTGCCAGCAGCTTAGCAAAGACGAACTATAGCAATCAGCCCCAGCATTTT.

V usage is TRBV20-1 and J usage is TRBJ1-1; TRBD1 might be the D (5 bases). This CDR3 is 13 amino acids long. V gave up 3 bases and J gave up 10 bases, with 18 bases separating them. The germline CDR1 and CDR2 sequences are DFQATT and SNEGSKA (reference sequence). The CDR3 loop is CSASSEPSGVAFF. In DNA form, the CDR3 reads TGCAGTGCTAGCTCTGAGCCGTCGGGGGTAGCTTTCTTT.

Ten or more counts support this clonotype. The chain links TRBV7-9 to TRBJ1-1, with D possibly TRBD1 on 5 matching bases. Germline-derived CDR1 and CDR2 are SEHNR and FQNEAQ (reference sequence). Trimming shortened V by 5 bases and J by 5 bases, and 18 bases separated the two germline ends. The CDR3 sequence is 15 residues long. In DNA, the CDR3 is TGTGCCAGCAGCGGGGGGTTGCAGGGAAGAACTGAAGCTTTCTTT. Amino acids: CASSGGLQGRTEAFF.

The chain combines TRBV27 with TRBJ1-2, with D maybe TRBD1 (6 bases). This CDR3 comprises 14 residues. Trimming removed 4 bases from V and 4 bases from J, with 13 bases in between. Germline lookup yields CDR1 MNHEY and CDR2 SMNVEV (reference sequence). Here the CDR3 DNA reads TGTGCCAGCAGTTCGCTGGGGGCGGCCTATGGCTACACCTTC. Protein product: CASSSLGAAYGYTF.

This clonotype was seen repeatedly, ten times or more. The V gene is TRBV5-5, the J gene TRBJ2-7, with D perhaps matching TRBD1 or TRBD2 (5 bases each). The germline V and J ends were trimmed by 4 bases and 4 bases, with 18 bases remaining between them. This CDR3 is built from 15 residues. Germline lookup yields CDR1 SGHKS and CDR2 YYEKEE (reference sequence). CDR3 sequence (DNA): TGTGCCAGCAGCGGCACGAGGGGATTGGAGTACGAGCAGTACTTC. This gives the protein CASSGTRGLEYEQYF.

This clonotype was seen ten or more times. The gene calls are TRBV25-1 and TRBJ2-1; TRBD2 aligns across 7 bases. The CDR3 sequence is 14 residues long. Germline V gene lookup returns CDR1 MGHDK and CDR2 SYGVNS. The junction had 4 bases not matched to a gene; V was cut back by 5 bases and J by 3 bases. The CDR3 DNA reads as TGTGCCAGCAGTATGGGGGACTACTACAATGAGCAGTTCTTC. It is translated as CASSMGDYYNEQFF.